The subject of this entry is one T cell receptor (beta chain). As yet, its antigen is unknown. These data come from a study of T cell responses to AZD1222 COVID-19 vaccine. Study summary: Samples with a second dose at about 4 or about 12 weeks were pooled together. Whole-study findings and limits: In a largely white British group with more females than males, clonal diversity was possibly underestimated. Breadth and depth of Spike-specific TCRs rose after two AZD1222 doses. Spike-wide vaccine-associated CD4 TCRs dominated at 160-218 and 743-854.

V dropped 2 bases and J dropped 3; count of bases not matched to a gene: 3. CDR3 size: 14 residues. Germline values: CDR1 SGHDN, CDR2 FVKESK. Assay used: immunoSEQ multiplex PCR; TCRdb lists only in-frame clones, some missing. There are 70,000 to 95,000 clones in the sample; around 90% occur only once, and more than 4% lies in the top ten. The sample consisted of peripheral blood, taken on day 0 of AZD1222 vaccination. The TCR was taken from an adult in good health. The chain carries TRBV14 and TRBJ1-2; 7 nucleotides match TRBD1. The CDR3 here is CASSQTTGDYGYTF. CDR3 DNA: TGTGCCAGCAGCCAAACTACAGGGGACTATGGCTACACCTTC. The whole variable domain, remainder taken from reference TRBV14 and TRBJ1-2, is EAGVTQFPSHSVIEKGQTVTLRCDPISGHDNLYWYRRVMGKEIKFLLHFVKESKQDESGMPNNRFLAERTGGTYSTLKVQPAELEDSGVYFCASSQTTGDYGYTFGSGTRLTVV.